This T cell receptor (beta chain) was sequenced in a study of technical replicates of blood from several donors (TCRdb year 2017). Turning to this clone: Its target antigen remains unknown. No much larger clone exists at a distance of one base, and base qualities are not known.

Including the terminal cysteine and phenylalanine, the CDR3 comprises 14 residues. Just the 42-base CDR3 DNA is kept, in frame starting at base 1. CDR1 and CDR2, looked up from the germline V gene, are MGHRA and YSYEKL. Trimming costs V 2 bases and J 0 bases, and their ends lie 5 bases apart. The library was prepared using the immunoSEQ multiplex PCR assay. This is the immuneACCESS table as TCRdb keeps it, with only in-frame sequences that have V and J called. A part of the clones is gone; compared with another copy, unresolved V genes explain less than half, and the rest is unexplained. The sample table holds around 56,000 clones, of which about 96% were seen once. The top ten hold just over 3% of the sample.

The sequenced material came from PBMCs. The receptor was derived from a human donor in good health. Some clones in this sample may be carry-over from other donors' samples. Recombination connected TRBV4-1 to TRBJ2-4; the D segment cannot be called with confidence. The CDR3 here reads CASSQLLAKNIQYF. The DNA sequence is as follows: TGCGCCAGCAGCCAACTCCTAGCCAAAAACATTCAGTACTTC.